The 15 T cell receptor beta chains below all came from one sample that was sequenced in a study of blood T cells in healthy people across ages. PCR was performed a second time for about 7 to 12 cycles using a sample-barcoded 5' primer and a J-beta primer mix. TCRdb itself ran the 5' RACE reads through MiXCR, one entry per CDR3 protein. The table shows about 760,000 distinct CDR3 sequences, with just under 25% occurring only once. These data also featured in a second study, about T cells of mothers and their children.

Sequenced: blood. The receptor set was obtained from a boy younger than 18 in good health.

The CDR3 loop reads CASSPQGAFYTF. In DNA, the CDR3 is TGTGCCAGCAGCCCACAGGGGGCCTTTTACACCTTC. The chain is built from TRBV7-9 and TRBJ1-2; 9 nucleotides agree with TRBD1. Unmatched junction bases numbered 6, after V lost 5 bases and J lost 11 bases. The CDR3 is 12 amino acids. CDR1 is SEHNR, CDR2 FQNEAQ, per germline (reference sequence).

The rearrangement joins TRBV2 to TRBJ2-7, with a possible D match to TRBD1 (5 bases). CDR1 is SNHLY and CDR2 is FYNNEI in the germline V gene. V lost 4 bases and J 2 bases, leaving 12 bases between the germline ends. CDR3 length: 14 amino acids. CDR3 protein: CASSALGAAYEQYF. Written as DNA, the CDR3 is TGTGCCAGCAGTGCTCTAGGGGCCGCCTACGAGCAGTACTTC.

This clonotype was detected a few times. This chain uses TRBV20-1 with TRBJ2-5, with D tentatively TRBD2 (5 bases). V was pared by 1 base and J by 1 base, with 13 bases between. The CDR3 loop spans 15 amino acids. Looked up from germline, CDR1 is DFQATT and CDR2 is SNEGSKA (reference sequence). The CDR3 nucleotides read TGCAGTGCTAGAGTGGTTGAGGGCCCCCAAGAGACCCAGTACTTC. Its translation: CSARVVEGPQETQYF.

This clonotype was seen more than once but under ten times. The rearrangement uses TRBV6-2 or TRBV6-3 and TRBJ2-2; 7 bases are shared with TRBD2. Germline values: CDR1 MNHEY, CDR2 SVGEGT. The CDR3 runs to 14 residues. The trim removed 6 bases at V and 0 bases at J, leaving 1 base unmatched. CDR3 sequence: CASRLATNTGELFF. DNA of the CDR3: TGTGCCAGCAGACTAGCGACGAACACCGGGGAGCTGTTTTTT.

This clonotype was found a few times. V is TRBV28 and J is TRBJ2-6, with 8 bases aligning to TRBD1. Per germline, CDR1 MDHEN and CDR2 SYDVKM. The CDR3 has 17 residues. J was trimmed by 3 bases and V by 7 bases; bases with no gene match: 11. The CDR3 nucleotides read TGTGCCAGCAAGTCAGGGACAGGTGTTTATGGGGCCAACGTCCTGACTTTC. Translated: CASKSGTGVYGANVLTF.

The V and J genes are TRBV6-2 or TRBV6-3 and TRBJ2-7; 7 bases are a match to TRBD2. V trimming: 5 bases; J trimming: 0 bases; junction bases outside the gene matches: 7. The germline gives CDR1 MNHEY, CDR2 SVGEGT. This CDR3 spans 15 amino acids. CDR3 DNA: TGTGCCAGCAGTCGCGGACTAGTGGTCTCCTACGAGCAGTACTTC. Protein product: CASSRGLVVSYEQYF.

V and J are TRBV6-6 and TRBJ2-5; 9 bases fit TRBD2. Losses at the gene ends were 0 bases for V and 5 bases for J; bases not matched to a gene: 4. The CDR3 totals 15 residues. Germline CDR1 reads MNHNY; CDR2 reads SVGAGI (reference sequence). The CDR3: CASSYSIAGGETQYF. DNA for the CDR3: TGTGCCAGCAGTTACTCGATCGCGGGAGGGGAGACCCAGTACTTC.

The chain recombines TRBV7-9 with TRBJ2-5; 9 bases map to TRBD2. J was trimmed by 5 bases and V by 6 bases; bases with no gene match: 13. Germline-derived CDR1 and CDR2 are SEHNR and FQNEAQ (reference sequence). The CDR3 runs to 16 residues. This CDR3 is CASSFRTSDEGETQYF. CDR3 sequence (DNA): TGTGCCAGCAGTTTTAGGACTAGCGACGAGGGGGAGACCCAGTACTTC. Full variable domain (rest looked up from reference TRBV7-9 and TRBJ2-5): DTGVSQNPRHKITKRGQNVTFRCDPISEHNRLYWYRQTLGQGPEFLTYFQNEAQLEKSRLLSDRFSAERPKGSFSTLEIQRTEQGDSAMYLCASSFRTSDEGETQYFGPGTRLLVL.

In its sample, this clonotype was seen a few times. The chain couples TRBV29-1 to TRBJ1-2; possibly TRBD1 for D (5 bases). Germline lookup yields CDR1 SQVTM and CDR2 ANQGSEA. The length of the CDR3 is 13 residues. The V gene lost 3 bases and the J gene lost 3 bases, with 11 bases spanning the gap. The CDR3 DNA reads TGCAGCGTTGATGATGGAGGGGACTATGGCTACACCTTC. The encoded protein is CSVDDGGDYGYTF.

The V call is TRBV19, the J call TRBJ2-7, with a weak D call TRBD1 (6 bases). Germline values: CDR1 LNHDA, CDR2 SQIVND (reference sequence). With 5 bases removed from V and 6 bases from J, the gap between germline ends came to 17 bases. This CDR3 comprises 14 residues. CDR3 region: CASSPRSLTGEQYF. DNA for the CDR3: TGTGCCAGTAGTCCCAGAAGCCTGACAGGCGAGCAGTACTTC.

CDR3 coding DNA: TGTGCCAGCAGTCGACAGGGAGCCAAAAACATTCAGTACTTC. This codes for CASSRQGAKNIQYF. The chain has TRBV28 and TRBJ2-4, with 7 positions matching TRBD1. CDR3 length equals 14 residues. V was clipped by 5 bases and J by 0 bases; unmatched bases: 1. Germline-derived CDR1 and CDR2 are MDHEN and SYDVKM.

This clonotype was recorded a few times. The DNA of the CDR3 is TGTGCCACCAGGGAGTGGGGGGACAGCCAAGAGACCCAGTACTTC. It is translated as CATREWGDSQETQYF. The chain couples TRBV15 to TRBJ2-5, with D maybe TRBD1 (7 bases). The CDR3 is 15 amino acids. V shed 6 bases and J shed 1 base, with 15 bases lying between them. Germline-derived CDR1 and CDR2 are LNHNV and YYDKDF (reference sequence). Drawing the rest from reference TRBV15 and TRBJ2-5, the complete variable domain is DAMVIQNPRYQVTQFGKPVTLSCSQTLNHNVMYWYQQKSSQAPKLLFHYYDKDFNNEADTPDNFQSRRPNTSFCFLDIRSPGLGDTAMYLCATREWGDSQETQYFGPGTRLLVL.

The V call is TRBV21-1, the J call TRBJ2-7. TRBV21-1 is deemed a pseudogene. The CDR3 runs 12 residues. The DNA of the CDR3 is TGTGCCAGCAGCATCAACTACTACAAGCAGTACTTC. It translates to CASSINYYKQYF.

The chain employs TRBV5-5 and TRBJ2-7, with D hard to call. The CDR3 has 15 amino acids. The V gene lost 4 bases and the J gene lost 2 bases, with 16 bases spanning the gap. The V gene's germline CDR1 is SGHKS and CDR2 YYEKEE (reference sequence). CDR3 in amino acids: CASSPEPPTTYEQYF. The CDR3 coding sequence is TGTGCCAGCAGCCCTGAGCCCCCTACAACCTACGAGCAGTACTTC.

The chain joins TRBV6-1 to TRBJ2-5; 7 nucleotides align to TRBD2. The tail of the sequence fits TRBJ2-1 better, so the J call may be wrong. Germline lookup yields CDR1 MNHNS and CDR2 SASEGT. This CDR3 has 14 residues. In DNA form, the CDR3 reads TGTGCCAGCTTTGAGCGGGGTGGTTTGGATGAGCAGTTCTTC. It yields the protein CASFERGGLDEQFF.